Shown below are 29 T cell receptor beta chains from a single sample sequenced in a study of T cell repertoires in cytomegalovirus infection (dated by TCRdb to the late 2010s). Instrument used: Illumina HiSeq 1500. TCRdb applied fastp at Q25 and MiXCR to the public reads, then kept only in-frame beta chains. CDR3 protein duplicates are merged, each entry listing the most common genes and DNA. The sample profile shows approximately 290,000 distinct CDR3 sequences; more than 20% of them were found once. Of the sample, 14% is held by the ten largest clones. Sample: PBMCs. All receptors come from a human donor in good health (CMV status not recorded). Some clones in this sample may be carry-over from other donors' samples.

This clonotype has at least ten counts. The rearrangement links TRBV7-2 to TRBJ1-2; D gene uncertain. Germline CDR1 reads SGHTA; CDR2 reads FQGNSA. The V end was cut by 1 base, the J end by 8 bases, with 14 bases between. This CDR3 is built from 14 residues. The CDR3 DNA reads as TGTGCCAGCAGCTTAGGAACAGACCCCTTGGGCTACACCTTC. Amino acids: CASSLGTDPLGYTF.

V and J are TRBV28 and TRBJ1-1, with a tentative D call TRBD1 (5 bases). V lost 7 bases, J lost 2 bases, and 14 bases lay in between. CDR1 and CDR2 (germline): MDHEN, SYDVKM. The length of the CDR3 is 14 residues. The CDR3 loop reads CASNTGGRNTEAFF. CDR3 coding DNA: TGTGCCAGCAACACGGGGGGGAGAAACACTGAAGCTTTCTTT.

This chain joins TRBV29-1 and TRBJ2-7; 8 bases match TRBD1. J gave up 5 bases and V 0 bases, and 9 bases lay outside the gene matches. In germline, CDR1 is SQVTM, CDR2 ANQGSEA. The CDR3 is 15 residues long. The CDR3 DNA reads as TGCAGCGTTGAAGACAGGACAGGGAACGTAGACGAGCAGTACTTC. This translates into CSVEDRTGNVDEQYF.

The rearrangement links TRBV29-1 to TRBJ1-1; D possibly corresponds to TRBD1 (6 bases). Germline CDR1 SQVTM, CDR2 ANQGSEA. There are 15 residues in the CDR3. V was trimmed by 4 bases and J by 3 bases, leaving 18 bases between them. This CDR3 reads CSVGGRGGWDTEAFF. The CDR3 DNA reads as TGCAGCGTTGGGGGGCGGGGGGGCTGGGACACTGAAGCTTTCTTT.

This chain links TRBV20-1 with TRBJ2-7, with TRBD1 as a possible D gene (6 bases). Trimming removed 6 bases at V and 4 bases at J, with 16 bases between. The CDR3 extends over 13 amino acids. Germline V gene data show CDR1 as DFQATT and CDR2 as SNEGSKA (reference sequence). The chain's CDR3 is CSADYRVRYEQYF. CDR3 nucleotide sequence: TGCAGTGCGGATTACAGGGTACGGTACGAGCAGTACTTC.

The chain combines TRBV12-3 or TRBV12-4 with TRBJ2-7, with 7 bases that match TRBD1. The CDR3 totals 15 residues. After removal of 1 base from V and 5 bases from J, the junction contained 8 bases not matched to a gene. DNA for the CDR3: TGTGCCAGCAGTTTAGGACAGGGTGGGATCGACGAGCAGTACTTC. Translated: CASSLGQGGIDEQYF.

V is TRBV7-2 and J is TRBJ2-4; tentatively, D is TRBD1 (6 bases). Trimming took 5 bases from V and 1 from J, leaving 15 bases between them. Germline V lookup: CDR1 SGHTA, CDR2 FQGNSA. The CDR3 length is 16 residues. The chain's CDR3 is CASSLSGVGAKNIQYF. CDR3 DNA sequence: TGTGCCAGCAGCCTATCAGGGGTGGGGGCCAAAAACATTCAGTACTTC.

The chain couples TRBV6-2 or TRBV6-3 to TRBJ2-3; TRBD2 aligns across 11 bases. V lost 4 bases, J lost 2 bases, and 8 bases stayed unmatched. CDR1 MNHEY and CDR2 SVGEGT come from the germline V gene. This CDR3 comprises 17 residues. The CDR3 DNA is TGTGCCAGCAGTTCATTTGGACTAGCGGGTTACACAGATACGCAGTATTTT. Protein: CASSSFGLAGYTDTQYF.

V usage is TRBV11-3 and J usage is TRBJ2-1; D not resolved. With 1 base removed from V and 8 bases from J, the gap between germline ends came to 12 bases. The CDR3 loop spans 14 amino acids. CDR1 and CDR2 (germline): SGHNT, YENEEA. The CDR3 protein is CASSLGLIGDEQFF. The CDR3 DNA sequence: TGTGCCAGCAGCTTAGGCCTAATCGGCGATGAGCAGTTCTTC.

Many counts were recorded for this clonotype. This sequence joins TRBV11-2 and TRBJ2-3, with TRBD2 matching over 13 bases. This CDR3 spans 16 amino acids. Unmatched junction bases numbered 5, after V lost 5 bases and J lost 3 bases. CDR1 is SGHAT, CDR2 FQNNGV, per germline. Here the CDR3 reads CASSAWTSGGTDTQYF. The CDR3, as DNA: TGTGCCAGCAGCGCATGGACTAGCGGGGGAACAGATACGCAGTATTTT.

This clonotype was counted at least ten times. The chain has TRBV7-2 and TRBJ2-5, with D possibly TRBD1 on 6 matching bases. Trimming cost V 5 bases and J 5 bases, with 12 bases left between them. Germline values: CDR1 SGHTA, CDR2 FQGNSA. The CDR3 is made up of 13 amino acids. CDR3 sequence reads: CASSKTGLETQYF. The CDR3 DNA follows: TGTGCCAGCAGCAAGACAGGTTTGGAGACCCAGTACTTC.

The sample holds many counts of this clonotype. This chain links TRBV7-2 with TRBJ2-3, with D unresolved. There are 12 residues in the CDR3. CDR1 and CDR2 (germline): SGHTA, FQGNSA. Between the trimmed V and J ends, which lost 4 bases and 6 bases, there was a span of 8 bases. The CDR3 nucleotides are TGTGCCAGCAGCTCCGGACCGGATACGCAGTATTTT. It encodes CASSSGPDTQYF. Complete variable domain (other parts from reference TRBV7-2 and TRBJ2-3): GAGVSQSPSNKVTEKGKDVELRCDPISGHTALYWYRQSLGQGLEFLIYFQGNSAPDKSGLPSDRFSAERTGGSVSTLTIQRTQQEDSAVYLCASSSGPDTQYFGPGTRLTVL.

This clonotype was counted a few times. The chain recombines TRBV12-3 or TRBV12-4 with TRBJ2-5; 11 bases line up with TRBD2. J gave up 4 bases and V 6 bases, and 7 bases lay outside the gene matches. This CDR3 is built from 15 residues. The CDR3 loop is CASSLSGRASETQYF. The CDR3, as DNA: TGTGCCAGCAGCCTTAGCGGGAGGGCCTCAGAGACCCAGTACTTC.

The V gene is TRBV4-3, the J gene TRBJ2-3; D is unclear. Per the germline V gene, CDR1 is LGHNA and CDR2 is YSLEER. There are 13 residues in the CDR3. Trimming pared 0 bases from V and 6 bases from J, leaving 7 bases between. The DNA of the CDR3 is TGCGCCAGCAGCCAAGATCGGAGTGATACGCAGTATTTT. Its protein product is CASSQDRSDTQYF.

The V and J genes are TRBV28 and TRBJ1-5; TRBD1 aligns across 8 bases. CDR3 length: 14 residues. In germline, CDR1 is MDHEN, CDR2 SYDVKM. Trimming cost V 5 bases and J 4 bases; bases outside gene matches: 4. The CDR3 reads CASSMTGANQPQHF. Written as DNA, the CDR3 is TGTGCCAGCAGTATGACAGGGGCGAATCAGCCCCAGCATTTT.

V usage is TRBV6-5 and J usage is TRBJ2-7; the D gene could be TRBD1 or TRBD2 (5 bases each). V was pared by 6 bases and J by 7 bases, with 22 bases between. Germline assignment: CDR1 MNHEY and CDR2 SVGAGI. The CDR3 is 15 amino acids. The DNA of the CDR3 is TGTGCCAGCAGCCCGACGAACTCCGGGGCGAGGGAGCAGTACTTC. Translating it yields CASSPTNSGAREQYF.

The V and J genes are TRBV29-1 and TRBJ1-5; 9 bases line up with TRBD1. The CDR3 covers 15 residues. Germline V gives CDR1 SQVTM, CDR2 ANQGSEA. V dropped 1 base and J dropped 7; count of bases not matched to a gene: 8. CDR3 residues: CSVEGGRQGGQPQHF. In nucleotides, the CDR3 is TGCAGCGTTGAAGGGGGGCGACAGGGGGGGCAGCCCCAGCATTTT.

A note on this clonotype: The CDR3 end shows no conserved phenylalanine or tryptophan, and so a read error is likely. The CDR3 coding sequence is TGTGCCAGCACCCTCGGGATCGAGTACCAAGCTTTCTCT. This sequence encodes CASTLGIEYQAFS. The chain carries TRBV7-2 and TRBJ1-1; unclear D gene. CDR3 length: 13 amino acids. V was clipped by 7 bases and J by 9 bases, with 18 bases between them. CDR1 SGHTA and CDR2 FQGNSA come from the germline V gene.

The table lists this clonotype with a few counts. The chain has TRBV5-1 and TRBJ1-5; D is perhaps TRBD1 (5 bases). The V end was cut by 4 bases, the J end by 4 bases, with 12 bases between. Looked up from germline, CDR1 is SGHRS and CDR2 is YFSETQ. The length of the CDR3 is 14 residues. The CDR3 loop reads CASSDGRGNQPQHF. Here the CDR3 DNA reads TGCGCCAGCAGCGACGGCCGGGGGAATCAGCCCCAGCATTTT.

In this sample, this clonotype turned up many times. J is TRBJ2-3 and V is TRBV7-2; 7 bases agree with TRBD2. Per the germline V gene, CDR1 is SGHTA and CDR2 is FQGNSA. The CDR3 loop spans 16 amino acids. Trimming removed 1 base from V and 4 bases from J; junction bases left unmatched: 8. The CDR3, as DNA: TGTGCCAGCAGCTTAGTGCGGGAGCCCCCCTCAGATACGCAGTATTTT. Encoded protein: CASSLVREPPSDTQYF.

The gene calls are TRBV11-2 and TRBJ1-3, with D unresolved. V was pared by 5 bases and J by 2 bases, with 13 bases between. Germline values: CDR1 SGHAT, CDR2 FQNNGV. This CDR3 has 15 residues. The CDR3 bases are TGTGCCAGCAGCCGGGAGGAAAGGCCTGGAAACACCATATATTTT. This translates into CASSREERPGNTIYF.

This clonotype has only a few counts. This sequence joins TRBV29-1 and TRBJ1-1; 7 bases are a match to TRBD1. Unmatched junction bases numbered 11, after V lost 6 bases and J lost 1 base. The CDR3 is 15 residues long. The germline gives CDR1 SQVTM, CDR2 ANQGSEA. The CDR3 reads CSVIQGSPSNTEAFF. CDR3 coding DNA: TGCAGCGTGATACAGGGGTCTCCCTCGAACACTGAAGCTTTCTTT.

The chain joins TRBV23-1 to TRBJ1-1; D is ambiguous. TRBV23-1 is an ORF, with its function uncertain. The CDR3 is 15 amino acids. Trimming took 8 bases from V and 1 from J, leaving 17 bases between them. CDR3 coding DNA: TGCGCCAGCGGATCAATTAAGTTGAGGAACACTGAAGCTTTCTTT. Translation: CASGSIKLRNTEAFF.

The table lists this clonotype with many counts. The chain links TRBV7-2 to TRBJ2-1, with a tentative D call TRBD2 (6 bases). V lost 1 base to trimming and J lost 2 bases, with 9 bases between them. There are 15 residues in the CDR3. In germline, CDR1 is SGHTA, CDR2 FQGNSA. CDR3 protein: CASSLGGVAYNEQFF. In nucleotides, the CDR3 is TGTGCCAGCAGCTTAGGCGGGGTCGCCTACAATGAGCAGTTCTTC.

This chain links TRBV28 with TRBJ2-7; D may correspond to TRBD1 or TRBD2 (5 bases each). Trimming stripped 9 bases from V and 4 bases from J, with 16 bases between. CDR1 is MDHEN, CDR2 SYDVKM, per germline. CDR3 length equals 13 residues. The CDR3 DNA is TGTGCCAGTCTAGGGACCAATCCTTACGAGCAGTACTTC. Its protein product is CASLGTNPYEQYF.

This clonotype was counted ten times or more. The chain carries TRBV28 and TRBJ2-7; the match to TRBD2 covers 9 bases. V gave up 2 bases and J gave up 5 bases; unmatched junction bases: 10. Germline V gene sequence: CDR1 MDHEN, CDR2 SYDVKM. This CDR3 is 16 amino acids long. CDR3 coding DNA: TGTGCCAGCAGTTTAAGAAGGGCGGGAGGGTCCCACGAGCAGTACTTC. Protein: CASSLRRAGGSHEQYF.

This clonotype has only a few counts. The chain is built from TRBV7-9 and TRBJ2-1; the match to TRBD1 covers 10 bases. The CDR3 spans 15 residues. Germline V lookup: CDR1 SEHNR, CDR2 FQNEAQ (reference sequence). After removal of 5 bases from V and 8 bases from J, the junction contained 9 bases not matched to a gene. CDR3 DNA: TGTGCCAGCAGCACTCAGACAGGGGGCTTGGATGAGCAGTTCTTC. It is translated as CASSTQTGGLDEQFF.

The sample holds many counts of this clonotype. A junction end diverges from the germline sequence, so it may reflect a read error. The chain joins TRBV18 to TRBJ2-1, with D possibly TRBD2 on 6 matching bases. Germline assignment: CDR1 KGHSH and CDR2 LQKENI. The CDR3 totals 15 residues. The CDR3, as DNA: TGTGCCAGCTCCCCACCAGGGAGGTCCTACAATGAGCAGTTCTTC. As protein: CASSPPGRSYNEQFF.

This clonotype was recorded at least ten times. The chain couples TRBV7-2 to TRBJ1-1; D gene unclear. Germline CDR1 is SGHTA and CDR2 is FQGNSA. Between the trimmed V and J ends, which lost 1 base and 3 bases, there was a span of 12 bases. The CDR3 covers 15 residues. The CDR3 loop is CASSLGDPGYTEAFF. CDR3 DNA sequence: TGTGCCAGCAGCTTAGGTGATCCCGGGTACACTGAAGCTTTCTTT.